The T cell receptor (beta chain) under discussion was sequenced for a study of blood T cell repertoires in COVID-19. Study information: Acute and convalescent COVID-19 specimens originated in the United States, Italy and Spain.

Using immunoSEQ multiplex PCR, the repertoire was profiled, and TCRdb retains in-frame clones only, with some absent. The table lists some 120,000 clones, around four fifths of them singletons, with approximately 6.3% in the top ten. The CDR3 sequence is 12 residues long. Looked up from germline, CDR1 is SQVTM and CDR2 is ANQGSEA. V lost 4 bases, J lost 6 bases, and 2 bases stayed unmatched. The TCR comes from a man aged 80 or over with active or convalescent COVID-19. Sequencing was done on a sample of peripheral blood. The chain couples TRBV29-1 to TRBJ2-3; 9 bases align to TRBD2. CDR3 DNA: TGCAGCGTTGGCGGGGGGGCTGATACGCAGTATTTT. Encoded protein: CSVGGGADTQYF.